The entry below gives a single T cell receptor (beta chain) sequence along with its context. Its antigen is unidentified. The data were taken from a study of T cells in Graves' hyperthyroidism and ophthalmopathy. General observations from the study: Most expanded thyroid clonotypes above 0.001 recurred in blood. Model output signaled ophthalmopathy a median 6.5 months ahead of onset.

From RNA transcripts, TCR beta CDR3 regions were amplified. In the first-round RT-PCR of the TCR CDR3, the HTBI primer set was used. TCRdb re-called the multiplex PCR reads through MiXCR, storing one row per CDR3 protein. Of 300,000 to 450,000 distinct CDR3 sequences in the sample, around a quarter were seen once. This CDR3 has 15 residues. V gave up 5 bases and J gave up 3 bases; unmatched junction bases: 8. The V gene's germline CDR1 is SGHTA and CDR2 FQGNSA. The material sequenced was blood. This chain connects TRBV7-2 to TRBJ2-5; 8 nucleotides agree with TRBD1. This clonotype was obtained from a man aged 45 to 65 with Graves' hyperthyroidism. CDR3 protein: CASSPTGQEEETQYF. DNA for the CDR3: TGTGCCAGCAGCCCCACGGGACAGGAGGAAGAGACCCAGTACTTC.